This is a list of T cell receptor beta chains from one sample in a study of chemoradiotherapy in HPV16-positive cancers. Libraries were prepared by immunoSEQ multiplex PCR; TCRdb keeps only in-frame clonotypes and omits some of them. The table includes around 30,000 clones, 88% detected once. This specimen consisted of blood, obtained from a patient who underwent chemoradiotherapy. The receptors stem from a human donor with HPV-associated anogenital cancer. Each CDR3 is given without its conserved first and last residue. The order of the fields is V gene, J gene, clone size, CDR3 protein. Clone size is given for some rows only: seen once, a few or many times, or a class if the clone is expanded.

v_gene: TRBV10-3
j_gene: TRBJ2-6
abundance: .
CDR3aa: AISLQGGRGSGANVLT

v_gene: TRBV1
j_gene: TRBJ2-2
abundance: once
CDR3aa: TSSQDRTSGSRCTGELF

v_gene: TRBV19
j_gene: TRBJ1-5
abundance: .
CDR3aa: ASSPQGGGNQPQH

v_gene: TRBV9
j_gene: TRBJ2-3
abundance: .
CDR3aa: ASSVLDTDTQY

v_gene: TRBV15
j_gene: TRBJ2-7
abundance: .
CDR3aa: ATQRRGRGDYEQY

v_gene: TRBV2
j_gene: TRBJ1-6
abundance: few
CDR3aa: ASSGDTHNSPLH

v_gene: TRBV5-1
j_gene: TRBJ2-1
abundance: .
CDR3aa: ASRPGSSSYNEQF

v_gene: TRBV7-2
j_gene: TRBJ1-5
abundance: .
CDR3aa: ASSLGQGQPQH

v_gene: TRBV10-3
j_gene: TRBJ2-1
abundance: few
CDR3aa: AISWDSNEQF

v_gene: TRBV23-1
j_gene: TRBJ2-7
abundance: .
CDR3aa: ASSQSRDTSYEQY

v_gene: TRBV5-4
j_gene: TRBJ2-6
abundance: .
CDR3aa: ASSLDPSGANVLT

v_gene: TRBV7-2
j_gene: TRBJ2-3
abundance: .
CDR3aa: ASSSRGGGADTQY

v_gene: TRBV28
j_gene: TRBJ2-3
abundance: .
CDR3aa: ASSRGTSGPWDTQY

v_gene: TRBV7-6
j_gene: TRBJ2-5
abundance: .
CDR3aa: ASSSDRYQETQY

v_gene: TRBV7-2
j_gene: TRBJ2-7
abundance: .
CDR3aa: ASSPEGGSMY

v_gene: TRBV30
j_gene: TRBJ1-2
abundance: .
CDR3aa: AWGQLNYGYT

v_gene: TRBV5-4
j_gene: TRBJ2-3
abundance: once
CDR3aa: ASSLEWDTQY

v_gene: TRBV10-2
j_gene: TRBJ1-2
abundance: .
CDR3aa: ASSDPVAGGNGYT

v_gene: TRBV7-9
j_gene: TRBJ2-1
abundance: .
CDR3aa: ASSSGTGLSEQF

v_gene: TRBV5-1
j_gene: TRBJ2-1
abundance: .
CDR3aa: ASSVIAGSNEQF

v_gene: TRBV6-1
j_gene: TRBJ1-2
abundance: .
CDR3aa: ASSEAANYGYT

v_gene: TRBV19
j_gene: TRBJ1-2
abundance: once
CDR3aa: ASSGDRGNYGYT

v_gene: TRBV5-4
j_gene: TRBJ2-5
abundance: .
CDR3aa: ASSLDRQYQETQY

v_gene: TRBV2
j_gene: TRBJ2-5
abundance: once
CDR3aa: ASSPLAGLQETQY

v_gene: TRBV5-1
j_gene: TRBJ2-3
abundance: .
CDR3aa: ASSAQGDTQY

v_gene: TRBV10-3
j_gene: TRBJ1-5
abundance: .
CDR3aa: AISGDGQPQH

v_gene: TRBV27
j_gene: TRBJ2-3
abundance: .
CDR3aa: ASRFLGQGGTDTQY

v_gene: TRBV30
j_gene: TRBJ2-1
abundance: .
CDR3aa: AWGTGTYNEQF

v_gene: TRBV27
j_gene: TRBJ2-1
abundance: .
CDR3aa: ASRVTSGSFNEQF

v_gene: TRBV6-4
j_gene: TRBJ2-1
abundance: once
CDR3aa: ASSRGGSYNEQF

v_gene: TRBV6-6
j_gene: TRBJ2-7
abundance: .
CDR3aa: ASSPVGGSEQY